This TCR beta chain was sequenced during a study of blood T cell repertoires in COVID-19. Repertoires were generated with immunoSEQ multiplex PCR, while TCRdb's copy carries only in-frame clones and drops some. In the table there are about 58,000 clones, around nine tenths of which are singletons. The CDR3 extends over 16 amino acids. The ends were cut back, 4 bases at V and 11 bases at J, with 26 bases in the middle. From germline, CDR1 is SGDLS and CDR2 YYNGEE. The clonotype originates from a woman aged 45-65 years with active or convalescent COVID-19. The genes are TRBV9 and TRBJ2-3, with D maybe TRBD2 (6 bases). The sequencing sample was made of peripheral blood. The CDR3 is CASSPHLRDGGGGQYF. CDR3 nucleotide sequence: TGTGCCAGCAGCCCCCACCTACGAGACGGGGGAGGTGGGCAGTATTTT.